A selection of T cell receptor beta chains follows, all from one sample in a study of tumor T cells in aggressive B-cell lymphoma. Assay: immunoSEQ multiplex PCR; the TCRdb copy retains only in-frame clones and omits some. The data show some 10,000 clones, over 90% seen once. What was sequenced was tumor tissue. These receptors all come from an adult with diffuse large B cell lymphoma. The CDR3 runs from the conserved cysteine through the conserved F or W. The order of the fields is D gene, J gene, V gene, CDR3 protein, CDR3 DNA. A D gene is named only where the DNA matches it firmly.

TRBD1 TRBJ1-6 TRBV5-6 CASSLETGARGSPLHF TGTGCCAGCAGCTTGGAAACAGGGGCTCGGGGGTCACCCCTCCACTTT
NA TRBJ1-1 TRBV5-1 CASSLAGQGFTEAFF TGCGCCAGCAGCTTGGCCGGGCAGGGTTTCACTGAAGCTTTCTTT
NA TRBJ1-3 TRBV7-2 CASSSVNIGAYRANTIYF TGTGCCAGCAGCTCAGTGAACATAGGGGCTTATCGGGCAAACACCATATATTTT
TRBD1 TRBJ2-1 TRBV5-1 CASSPGQTSYNEQFF TGCGCCAGCAGCCCGGGACAGACCTCCTACAATGAGCAGTTCTTC
NA TRBJ2-2 TRBV7-9 CASSLVGSTGELFF TGTGCCAGCAGCTTGGTTGGCAGCACCGGGGAGCTGTTTTTT
NA TRBJ1-3 TRBV7-9 CASSDNRSGNTIYF TGTGCCAGCAGCGACAATCGCTCTGGAAACACCATATATTTT
NA TRBJ1-1 TRBV5-4 CASSPPGTPNTEAFF TGTGCCAGCAGCCCGCCCGGGACACCGAACACTGAAGCTTTCTTT
NA TRBJ2-1 TRBV6-5 CASSSERLPYNEQFF TGTGCCAGCAGTTCCGAGCGGCTTCCCTACAATGAGCAGTTCTTC
TRBD1 TRBJ1-6 TRBV27 CASRPSTGDYNSPLHF TGTGCCAGCAGACCTAGTACAGGGGACTATAATTCACCCCTCCACTTT
TRBD1 TRBJ1-2 TRBV9 CASSSYRGDGYTF TGTGCCAGCAGCAGCTACAGGGGCGATGGCTACACCTTC
TRBD1 TRBJ2-7 TRBV30 CAWSVPSLNRGLRYEQYF TGTGCCTGGAGTGTACCGTCGTTAAACAGGGGGCTGAGATACGAGCAGTACTTC
NA TRBJ2-7 TRBV7-2 CASSLGVGLNEQYF TGTGCCAGCAGCTTGGGAGTGGGGTTGAACGAGCAGTACTTC
TRBD2 TRBJ2-1 TRBV10-3 CAISVASGRYNEQFF TGTGCCATCAGTGTTGCTAGCGGCCGCTACAATGAGCAGTTCTTC